The rows below give T cell receptor beta chains drawn from one sample of a study of T cell changes during pregnancy in multiple sclerosis. The method was immunoSEQ multiplex PCR; TCRdb's version includes in-frame clones alone and lacks a portion of them. This table holds tens of thousands of clones, 75% to 95% found once. The input for sequencing was peripheral blood, taken after pregnancy. The source is a female donor in good health, enrolled as a control in a pregnancy study. Each CDR3 is given with its conserved first and last residue. The D gene is left open where the match is weak. Some rows have no size entry. The others give once, few or many, or a class for an expanded clone.

size | J | V | D | length | DNA | CDR3
- | TRBJ2-2 | TRBV7-2 | - | 15 | TGTGCCAGCAGCCCCCCGGCAGGGAGGTTTTGGGAGCTGTTTTTT | CASSPPAGRFWELFF
few | TRBJ2-5 | TRBV5-4 | TRBD2 | 14 | TGTGCCAGCAGCTTGGGCGGGAGCTATGAGACCCAGTACTTC | CASSLGGSYETQYF
- | TRBJ1-1 | TRBV28 | - | 15 | TGTGCCAGCAGTTTACTCGGACAGTTAAACACTGAAGCTTTCTTT | CASSLLGQLNTEAFF
- | TRBJ1-3 | TRBV7-2 | - | 13 | TGTGCCAGCAGCTTAGATTACTCAAACACCATATATTTT | CASSLDYSNTIYF
- | TRBJ2-7 | TRBV4-1 | - | 15 | TGCGCCAGCAGCCCAACAGGACTAAGGCTCCACGAGCAGTACTTC | CASSPTGLRLHEQYF
- | TRBJ1-2 | TRBV9 | TRBD1 | 15 | TGTGCCAGCAGCGTAGCGGGACAGGGGATATATGGCTACACCTTC | CASSVAGQGIYGYTF
- | TRBJ2-5 | TRBV7-9 | TRBD2 | 15 | TGTGCCAGCAGCTTTCGCCTGGGAGGGATTGAGACCCAGTACTTC | CASSFRLGGIETQYF
- | TRBJ2-3 | TRBV27 | - | 16 | TGTGCCAGCAGTTTATCGGCGGGGACTAGCACAGATACGCAGTATTTT | CASSLSAGTSTDTQYF
once | TRBJ2-2 | TRBV7-2 | - | 14 | TGTGCCAGCAGCTCGGGACTGTCCACCGGGGAGCTGTTTTTT | CASSSGLSTGELFF
few | TRBJ2-2 | TRBV10-2 | - | 15 | TGCGCCAGCAGTGATGTCCCTCCCAACACCGGGGAGCTGTTTTTT | CASSDVPPNTGELFF
- | TRBJ2-7 | TRBV28 | - | 13 | TGTGCCAGCAGTCTATCAGGGGACCGCGAGCAGTACTTC | CASSLSGDREQYF
- | TRBJ2-3 | TRBV27 | - | 14 | TGTGCCAGCAGTTACTGGGCTAGCACAGATACGCAGTATTTT | CASSYWASTDTQYF
- | TRBJ2-1 | TRBV5-4 | TRBD2 | 15 | TGTGCCAGCAGCTTGACTAGCGGGAGCTACAATGAGCAGTTCTTC | CASSLTSGSYNEQFF
- | TRBJ1-1 | TRBV7-9 | - | 11 | TGTGCCAGCAGCTTGGAGGGGCTAGCTTTCTTT | CASSLEGLAFF
- | TRBJ2-3 | TRBV18 | TRBD2 | 16 | TGTGCCAGCTCACCCGGGACTAGCGGGAACACAGATACGCAGTATTTT | CASSPGTSGNTDTQYF
- | TRBJ2-3 | TRBV2 | TRBD1 | 12 | TGTGCCGGGACAGGGGAGACAGATACGCAGTATTTT | CAGTGETDTQYF
- | TRBJ2-1 | TRBV6-5 | - | 15 | TGTGCCAGCAGTTACTCCTCCTCCTGGGGCTATGAGCAGTTCTTC | CASSYSSSWGYEQFF
- | TRBJ2-5 | TRBV7-7 | TRBD1 | 13 | TGTGCTAGCAGCCGGGACAGGCAAGAGACCCAGTACTTC | CASSRDRQETQYF
once | TRBJ1-5 | TRBV19 | - | 16 | TGTGCCAGTAGTGTCCCTTTCGGCGGTAGCAATCAGCCCCAGCATTTT | CASSVPFGGSNQPQHF
- | TRBJ1-2 | TRBV5-1 | - | 13 | TGCGCCAGCAGCCAAACAGGGATTCATGGCTACACCTTC | CASSQTGIHGYTF
- | TRBJ1-1 | TRBV2 | - | 15 | TGTGCCAGCAGTGCCACGTCCAGGGGAGCCACTGAAGCTTTCTTT | CASSATSRGATEAFF
- | TRBJ1-1 | TRBV29-1 | TRBD1 | 14 | TGCAGCGTATACAGGGGGGGGACGAACACTGAAGCTTTCTTT | CSVYRGGTNTEAFF
- | TRBJ2-3 | TRBV7-8 | TRBD1 | 16 | TGTGCCAGCAGCTTAGGGAGGCGGGACAGGGGAGATACGCAGTATTTT | CASSLGRRDRGDTQYF
- | TRBJ2-7 | TRBV4-1 | TRBD1 | 18 | TGCGCCAGCAGCCACCGATATAATACGGACAGGGTCTCCTACGAGCAGTACTTC | CASSHRYNTDRVSYEQYF
- | TRBJ1-5 | TRBV7-9 | TRBD1 | 15 | TGTGCCAGCAGCTTCGGGACAGGCTTGCGTCAGCCCCAGCATTTT | CASSFGTGLRQPQHF
- | TRBJ2-7 | TRBV27 | - | 15 | TGTGCCAGCAGTTCAAGGACAGCGATCTCCTACGAGCAGTACTTC | CASSSRTAISYEQYF
- | TRBJ1-4 | TRBV19 | TRBD1 | 18 | TGTGCCAGTAGTAGCCGGGACAGGGCGCTCCCTCGCTATGAAAAACTGTTTTTT | CASSSRDRALPRYEKLFF
- | TRBJ2-1 | TRBV5-1 | - | 15 | TGCGCCAGCAGCTCCCACAGGGCGATCTACAATGAGCAGTTCTTC | CASSSHRAIYNEQFF
- | TRBJ1-1 | TRBV7-2 | - | 12 | TGTGCCAGCAGCCTATCGAACACTGAAGCTTTCTTT | CASSLSNTEAFF
- | TRBJ2-5 | TRBV19 | TRBD1 | 14 | TGTGCCAGTAGTATCCTCGACAGGGGAGAGACCCAGTACTTC | CASSILDRGETQYF
- | TRBJ1-1 | TRBV5-5 | - | 12 | TGTGCCAGCAGCCACGGGTCCACTGAAGCTTTCTTT | CASSHGSTEAFF
- | TRBJ2-7 | TRBV7-9 | TRBD1 | 14 | TGTGCCAGCAGCCAGGAGACAGGGACCTACGAGCAGTACTTC | CASSQETGTYEQYF
- | TRBJ2-2 | TRBV6-6 | TRBD2 | 15 | TGTGCCAGCAGACTACTAGCGGGAGCAACCGGGGAGCTGTTTTTT | CASRLLAGATGELFF
- | TRBJ2-5 | TRBV5-1 | TRBD2 | 17 | TGCGCCAGCAGCTCCGGACTAGCGGGGGGGCCACGAGAGACCCAGTACTTC | CASSSGLAGGPRETQYF
- | TRBJ2-3 | TRBV18 | TRBD2 | 16 | TGTGCCAGCTCACCACGACTAGCGGGGGGCGAAGATACGCAGTATTTT | CASSPRLAGGEDTQYF
- | TRBJ2-2 | TRBV2 | TRBD1 | 15 | TGTGCCAGCACTTGGGACAGGGTTGACACCGGGGAGCTGTTTTTT | CASTWDRVDTGELFF
- | TRBJ2-7 | TRBV28 | TRBD2 | 17 | TGTGCCAGCAGCTCAATAGGACTAGCGGGAGGAACCTACGAGCAGTACTTC | CASSSIGLAGGTYEQYF
- | TRBJ1-2 | TRBV5-1 | - | 13 | TGCGCCAGCAGCCCGGGGGGGAACTATGGCTACACCTTC | CASSPGGNYGYTF
- | TRBJ1-1 | TRBV14 | - | 13 | TGTGCCAGCAGCCTTCGGGGGGGCACTGAAGCTTTCTTT | CASSLRGGTEAFF